Sequencing of this TCR beta chain was carried out in a study of T cell clones after liver transplantation. V lost 10 bases, J lost 3 bases, and 5 bases stayed unmatched. Germline V lookup: CDR1 MDHEN, CDR2 SYDVKM. The CDR3 runs 13 residues. TCRdb's copy holds only in-frame clones and misses some; the assay was immunoSEQ multiplex PCR. Of around 15,000 clones listed, around 82% are singletons. The source material was CD8+ T cells from blood, sampled approximately 43 months after liver transplant. This clonotype originated in a human patient who received a liver transplant. The graft donor may have contributed some T cells. The rearrangement joins TRBV28 to TRBJ2-1; 8 bases match TRBD2. The CDR3 sequence is CAMTSANYNEQFF. In DNA form, the CDR3 reads TGTGCCATGACTAGCGCGAACTACAATGAGCAGTTCTTC.